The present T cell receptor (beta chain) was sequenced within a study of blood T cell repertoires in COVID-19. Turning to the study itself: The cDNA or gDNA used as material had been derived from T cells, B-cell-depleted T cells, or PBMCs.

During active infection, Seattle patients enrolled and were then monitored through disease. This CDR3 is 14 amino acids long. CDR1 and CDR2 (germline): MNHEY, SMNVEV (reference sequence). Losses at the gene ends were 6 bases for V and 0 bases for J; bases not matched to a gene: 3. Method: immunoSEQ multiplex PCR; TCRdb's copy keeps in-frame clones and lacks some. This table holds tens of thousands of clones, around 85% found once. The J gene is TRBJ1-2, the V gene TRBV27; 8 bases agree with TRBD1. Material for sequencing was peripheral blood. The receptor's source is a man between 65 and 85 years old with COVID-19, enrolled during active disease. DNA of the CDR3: TGTGCCAGCAGCCAGGACAGGGCTAACTATGGCTACACCTTC. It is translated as CASSQDRANYGYTF.